These 18 T cell receptor beta chains originate from one sample sequenced in a study of blood T cell repertoires in COVID-19. Method: immunoSEQ multiplex PCR; TCRdb's copy keeps in-frame clones and lacks some. The table includes about 180,000 clones, more than 75% detected once. Sequencing was done on a sample of peripheral blood. These receptors were taken from a woman between 45 and 60 years old with COVID-19, enrolled during active disease.

This clone was counted once. The chain combines TRBV10-3 with TRBJ2-1, with 7 nucleotides matching TRBD2. CDR1 is ENHRY, CDR2 SYGVKD, per germline. After removal of 0 bases from V and 5 bases from J, the junction contained 7 bases not matched to a gene. This CDR3 has 16 amino acids. The CDR3 region has the DNA TGTGCCATCAGTGAGTCGCGAGCGGGGACGCACAATGAGCAGTTCTTC. It is translated as CAISESRAGTHNEQFF.

The CDR3 loop reads CASTGQGRNEQFF. The CDR3 nucleotides read TGTGCCAGCACAGGACAGGGACGCAATGAGCAGTTCTTC. The chain combines TRBV2 with TRBJ2-1, with 8 bases aligning to TRBD1. CDR1 and CDR2 from the germline V gene are SNHLY and FYNNEI. J was trimmed by 6 bases and V by 7 bases; bases with no gene match: 5. This CDR3 spans 13 amino acids.

The chain recombines TRBV27 with TRBJ2-1; 13 bases map to TRBD2. This CDR3 spans 13 amino acids. CDR1 and CDR2 (germline): MNHEY, SMNVEV (reference sequence). The trim removed 4 bases at V and 15 bases at J, leaving 6 bases unmatched. This CDR3 reads CASSSGLAGTWFF. The CDR3 DNA reads TGTGCCAGCAGTTCGGGACTAGCGGGAACGTGGTTCTTC.

This rearrangement joins TRBV7-2 to TRBJ2-2; possibly TRBD1 for D (5 bases). Germline V gives CDR1 SGHTA, CDR2 FQGNSA. CDR3 length: 14 amino acids. Deletions cut 2 bases from V and 3 bases from J, with 7 bases between. DNA of the CDR3: TGTGCCAGCAGCTTAAGGGGATACACCGGGGAGCTGTTTTTT. Translating it yields CASSLRGYTGELFF.

This chain connects TRBV10-3 to TRBJ1-1; 9 bases agree with TRBD1. Germline V gives CDR1 ENHRY, CDR2 SYGVKD. The J segment lost 6 bases and the V segment lost 6 bases, leaving 11 bases of the junction unmatched. The CDR3 runs 15 residues. The CDR3 DNA sequence: TGTGCCATCAGCCCTACGGGACAGGGAGGCGCTGAAGCTTTCTTT. Translating gives CAISPTGQGGAEAFF.

The genes are TRBV5-6 and TRBJ2-1, with D unclear. Trimming shortened V by 0 bases and J by 8 bases, and 9 bases separated the two germline ends. Germline CDR1 and CDR2: SGHDT and YYEEEE. This CDR3 is built from 13 residues. CDR3 loop: CASSLVQVHEQFF. In DNA, the CDR3 is TGTGCCAGCAGCTTGGTCCAGGTCCATGAGCAGTTCTTC.

This clone was detected only once. This chain joins TRBV13 and TRBJ2-7; 11 bases agree with TRBD1. The CDR3 has 17 amino acids. CDR1 is PRHDT, CDR2 FYEKMQ, per germline (reference sequence). V shed 0 bases and J 2 bases; nucleotides not matched to a gene: 6. CDR3 loop: CASSLGSRDRGTYEQYF. CDR3 bases: TGTGCCAGCAGCTTAGGAAGCCGGGACAGGGGGACCTACGAGCAGTACTTC.

V and J are TRBV9 and TRBJ2-5; tentative D call: TRBD2 (5 bases). Trimming left V 0 bases short and J 5 bases short, with 11 bases between. Germline-derived CDR1 and CDR2 are SGDLS and YYNGEE. The CDR3 is made up of 14 amino acids. This chain's CDR3 is CASSVATTGETQYF. CDR3 nucleotides: TGTGCCAGCAGCGTAGCAACTACGGGGGAGACCCAGTACTTC.

V is TRBV4-2 and J is TRBJ2-1, with TRBD2 identical over 11 bases. The CDR3 sequence is 15 residues long. The germline CDR1 and CDR2 sequences are LGHNA and YNFKEQ. V trimming: 3 bases; J trimming: 11 bases; junction bases outside the gene matches: 9. The CDR3 loop is CASSQPLGLAVQQFF. CDR3 coding DNA: TGTGCCAGCAGCCAGCCTCTGGGACTAGCGGTCCAGCAGTTCTTC.

The chain links TRBV5-4 to TRBJ2-7; TRBD2 matches at 8 bases. CDR1 and CDR2 from the germline V gene are SGHNT and YYREEE (reference sequence). V shed 0 bases, J shed 0 bases, and the junction held 5 bases outside the gene matches. The CDR3 totals 16 residues. CDR3 region: CASSLDGGGLSYEQYF. The CDR3 DNA follows: TGTGCCAGCAGCTTGGACGGGGGGGGTCTCTCCTACGAGCAGTACTTC. Full variable domain (rest looked up from reference TRBV5-4 and TRBJ2-7): ETGVTQSPTHLIKTRGQQVTLRCSSQSGHNTVSWYQQALGQGPQFIFQYYREEENGRGNFPPRFSGLQFPNYSSELNVNALELDDSALYLCASSLDGGGLSYEQYFGPGTRLTVT.

V is TRBV28 and J is TRBJ1-6, with a weak D call TRBD1 (5 bases). Trimming shortened V by 5 bases and J by 9 bases, and 17 bases separated the two germline ends. The germline gives CDR1 MDHEN, CDR2 SYDVKM. The length of the CDR3 is 15 residues. CDR3: CASSPYDSLISPLHF. CDR3 nucleotides: TGTGCCAGCAGTCCATATGACAGTCTAATTTCACCCCTCCACTTT.

V gene TRBV5-1 combines with J gene TRBJ2-1; D may be TRBD2 (5 bases). CDR3 size: 14 residues. Trimming pared 0 bases from V and 6 bases from J, leaving 10 bases between. Germline CDR1 reads SGHRS; CDR2 reads YFSETQ. The DNA of the CDR3 is TGCGCCAGCAGCTTGGTGCCGGGGTCCAATGAGCAGTTCTTC. This codes for CASSLVPGSNEQFF.

V is TRBV4-3 and J is TRBJ1-6; a possible D gene is TRBD1 (5 bases). Germline values: CDR1 LGHNA, CDR2 YSLEER. This CDR3 has 16 residues. With 3 bases removed from V and 4 bases from J, the gap between germline ends came to 13 bases. The CDR3 DNA is TGCGCCAGCAGCCAGGGGGGGACTCCGTATAATTCACCCCTCCACTTT. This codes for CASSQGGTPYNSPLHF.

This clone was counted only a few times. The chain has TRBV7-3 and TRBJ2-1; TRBD2 matches 13 bases. V dropped 1 base and J dropped 9; count of bases not matched to a gene: 3. Germline CDR1 reads SGHTA; CDR2 reads FQGTGA. This CDR3 is 15 amino acids long. The CDR3 protein is CASSLRTSGGGEQFF. For the CDR3, the DNA is TGTGCCAGCAGCTTAAGGACTAGCGGGGGCGGTGAGCAGTTCTTC.

V gene TRBV2 combines with J gene TRBJ2-3, with 13 bases lining up with TRBD2. The CDR3 has 16 residues. The trim removed 6 bases at V and 4 bases at J, leaving 7 bases unmatched. Germline V gene data show CDR1 as SNHLY and CDR2 as FYNNEI. The CDR3 DNA follows: TGTGCCAGCAGGGCACTAGCGGGGGGGCTAGCAGATACGCAGTATTTT. It translates to CASRALAGGLADTQYF.

This clone was found once. J is TRBJ1-6 and V is TRBV3-1 (or the pseudogene TRBV3-2); 7 bases map to TRBD1. CDR1 is LGHDT and CDR2 is YNNKEL in the germline V gene (reference sequence). J gave up 5 bases and V 7 bases, and 5 bases lay outside the gene matches. The CDR3 spans 14 residues. CDR3 amino acids: CASMGQSNNSPLHF. CDR3 sequence (DNA): TGTGCCAGCATGGGACAGAGTAATAATTCACCCCTCCACTTT.

The table lists this clone with a count of one. The J gene is TRBJ2-7, the V gene TRBV14; 9 bases are shared with TRBD1. Trimming at V came to 2 bases and at J to 5 bases, leaving 7 bases not matched to a gene. Germline V CDR1 and CDR2: SGHDN, FVKESK. This CDR3 is 15 amino acids long. This CDR3 reads CASSQSRDRVNEQYF. The CDR3, as DNA: TGTGCCAGCAGCCAAAGCCGGGACAGGGTAAACGAGCAGTACTTC.

The rearrangement links TRBV4-2 to TRBJ2-7; 7 nucleotides line up with TRBD2. After removal of 4 bases from V and 2 bases from J, the junction contained 8 bases not matched to a gene. There are 15 residues in the CDR3. Germline CDR1 is LGHNA and CDR2 is YNFKEQ. The CDR3 DNA is TGTGCCAGCAGCCGTGACCTAGCGGTACCCTACGAGCAGTACTTC. Translation gives CASSRDLAVPYEQYF.